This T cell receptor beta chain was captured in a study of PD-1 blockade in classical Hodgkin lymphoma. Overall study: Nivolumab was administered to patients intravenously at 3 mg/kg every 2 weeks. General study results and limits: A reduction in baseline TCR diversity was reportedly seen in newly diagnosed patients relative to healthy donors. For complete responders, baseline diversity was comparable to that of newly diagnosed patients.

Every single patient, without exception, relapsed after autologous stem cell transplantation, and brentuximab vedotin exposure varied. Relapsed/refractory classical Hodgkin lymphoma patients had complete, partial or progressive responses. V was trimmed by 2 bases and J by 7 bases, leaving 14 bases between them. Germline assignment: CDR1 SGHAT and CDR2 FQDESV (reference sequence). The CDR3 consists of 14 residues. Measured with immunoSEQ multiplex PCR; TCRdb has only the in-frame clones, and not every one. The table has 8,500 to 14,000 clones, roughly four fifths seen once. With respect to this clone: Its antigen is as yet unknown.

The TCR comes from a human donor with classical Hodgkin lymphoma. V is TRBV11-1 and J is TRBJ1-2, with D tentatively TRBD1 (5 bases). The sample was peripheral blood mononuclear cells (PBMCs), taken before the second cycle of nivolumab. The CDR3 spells CASSLPGTRSGYTF. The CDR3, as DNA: TGTGCCAGCAGCTTACCGGGGACGAGAAGTGGCTACACCTTC.